The entry that follows covers one T cell receptor (beta chain) sequence. The table came from immunoSEQ multiplex PCR; TCRdb's copy has only in-frame clones and leaves some out. In the table there are approximately 400,000 clones, approximately 96% of which are singletons. The source of the sample is a study of shared clonotypes between healthy human individuals. Trimming stripped 1 base from V and 1 base from J, with 13 bases between. Germline V gives CDR1 LNHNV, CDR2 YYDKDF (reference sequence). This CDR3 region has 16 residues. Sequencing was done on a sample of memory CD8+ T cells sorted from blood. Subset indicated: CD45RO+ cells pooled with CCR7-negative TemRA cells. This sequence originates from a man aged 25 to 40 in good health. The chain employs TRBV15 and TRBJ1-1; possible D gene TRBD1, 5 bases. As DNA, the CDR3 is TGTGCCACCAGCAGAGGGTCAGGGAGGTGGAACACTGAAGCTTTCTTT. This gives the protein CATSRGSGRWNTEAFF. The full variable domain, rest sourced from reference TRBV15 and TRBJ1-1, is DAMVIQNPRYQVTQFGKPVTLSCSQTLNHNVMYWYQQKSSQAPKLLFHYYDKDFNNEADTPDNFQSRRPNTSFCFLDIRSPGLGDTAMYLCATSRGSGRWNTEAFFGQGTRLTVV.